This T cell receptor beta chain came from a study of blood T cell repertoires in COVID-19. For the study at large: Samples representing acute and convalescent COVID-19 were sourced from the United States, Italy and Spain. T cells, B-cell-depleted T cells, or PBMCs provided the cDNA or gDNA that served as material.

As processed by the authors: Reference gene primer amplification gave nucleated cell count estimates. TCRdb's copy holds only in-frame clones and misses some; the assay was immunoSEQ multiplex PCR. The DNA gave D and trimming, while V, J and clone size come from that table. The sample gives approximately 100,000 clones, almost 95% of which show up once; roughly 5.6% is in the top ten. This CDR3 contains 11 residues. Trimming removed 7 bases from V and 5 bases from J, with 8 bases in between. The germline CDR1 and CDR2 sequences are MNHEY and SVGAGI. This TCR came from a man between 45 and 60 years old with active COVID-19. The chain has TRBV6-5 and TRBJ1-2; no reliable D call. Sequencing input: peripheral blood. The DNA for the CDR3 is TGTGCCAGCAACTCGGGGTATGGCTACACCTTC. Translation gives CASNSGYGYTF.